One and the same sample provided the 27 T cell receptor beta chains below, sequenced in a study of neurological immune-mediated disorders. Via MiXCR, TCRdb re-called the 5' RACE reads, giving one row per CDR3 protein. There are around 26,000 distinct CDR3 sequences in the sample; over 3% occur only once, and 7% to 8% lies in the top ten. Sequencing was done on a sample of PBMCs. All receptors come from a woman aged 25 to 39 with multiple sclerosis.

This clonotype was seen many times. The chain recombines TRBV7-3 with TRBJ1-3; D ambiguous. Germline V gene sequence: CDR1 SGHTA, CDR2 FQGTGA. V was pared by 5 bases and J by 2 bases, with 7 bases between. The CDR3 has 13 residues. The CDR3 DNA reads TGTGCCAGCAGCACTCAACCTGGAAACACCATATATTTT. Translated, it gives CASSTQPGNTIYF.

This clonotype came up many times. The V call is TRBV11-2, the J call TRBJ2-1; either TRBD1 or TRBD2 may fit D (5 bases each). V was pared by 4 bases and J by 0 bases, with 10 bases between. The germline V gene encodes CDR1 SGHAT and CDR2 FQNNGV. This CDR3 contains 15 residues. The CDR3 DNA reads as TGTGCCAGCAGCTGGGACGCCGGCTCCTACAATGAGCAGTTCTTC. It encodes CASSWDAGSYNEQFF.

This clonotype was recorded many times. The chain employs TRBV5-1 and TRBJ1-1; tentatively, D is TRBD1 (5 bases). This CDR3 is built from 13 residues. From germline, CDR1 is SGHRS and CDR2 YFSETQ. V lost 0 bases and J lost 10, with 13 bases in between. DNA of the CDR3: TGCGCCAGCAGCTTGGTTGTCGGGGGTCCAGCTTTCTTT. This translates into CASSLVVGGPAFF. The full variable domain, completed using reference TRBV5-1 and TRBJ1-1, is KAGVTQTPRYLIKTRGQQVTLSCSPISGHRSVSWYQQTPGQGLQFLFEYFSETQRNKGNFPGRFSGRQFSNSRSEMNVSTLELGDSALYLCASSLVVGGPAFFGQGTRLTVV.

At least ten counts were recorded for this clonotype. The CDR3 sequence: CASSLPLAGGDTQYF. CDR3 coding DNA: TGTGCCAGCTCACTCCCGCTAGCGGGAGGGGATACGCAGTATTTT. This chain uses TRBV18 with TRBJ2-3, with 12 bases that match TRBD2. The CDR3 has 15 amino acids. Trimming removed 4 bases from V and 6 bases from J; junction bases left unmatched: 5. Germline V gene data show CDR1 as KGHSH and CDR2 as LQKENI.

This clonotype was recorded at least ten times. The junction shows a germline mismatch at one end, possibly a read error. This chain uses TRBV9 with TRBJ1-3; maybe TRBD1 (5 bases). The length of the CDR3 is 15 residues. Germline lookup yields CDR1 SGDLS and CDR2 YYNGEE. The CDR3, as DNA: TGTGCCAGCAGCTTAACAGGTGTGCCCGGAAAAACCATATATTTT. Its translation is CASSLTGVPGKTIYF.

In the case of this clonotype: One base away lies a much larger clone, so this may be a sequencing read error. The rearrangement joins TRBV28 to TRBJ1-3; D gene unclear. This CDR3 is built from 12 residues. The germline V gene has CDR1 MDHEN and CDR2 SYDVKM. V lost 6 bases and J lost 16, with 19 bases in between. CDR3 loop: CASSPTRGPLYF. CDR3 coding DNA: TGTGCCAGCAGCCCCACCCGCGGACCCTTGTATTTT.

V is TRBV4-2 and J is TRBJ2-3; D remains ambiguous. V lost 3 bases and J lost 6, with 4 bases in between. Germline CDR1 reads LGHNA; CDR2 reads YNFKEQ. The CDR3 totals 11 residues. The CDR3 region is CASSQGDTQYF. In DNA form, the CDR3 reads TGTGCCAGCAGCCAGGGGGATACGCAGTATTTT.

This clonotype has ten or more counts. J is TRBJ2-5 and V is TRBV2; TRBD1 is a possible D gene (6 bases). The V gene lost 7 bases and the J gene lost 5 bases, with 14 bases spanning the gap. Germline V gene data show CDR1 as SNHLY and CDR2 as FYNNEI. The CDR3 is 13 amino acids. The CDR3 protein is CASTTGGGETQYF. CDR3 sequence (DNA): TGTGCCAGCACGACAGGTGGCGGGGAGACCCAGTACTTC.

The chain combines TRBV20-1 with TRBJ2-1, with 13 bases fitting TRBD2. CDR1 and CDR2 from the germline V gene are DFQATT and SNEGSKA (reference sequence). The CDR3 loop spans 14 amino acids. Germline trimming cut 4 bases from V and 9 bases from J; bases unmatched to any gene: 6. The chain's CDR3 is CSATTSGRAGEQFF. The CDR3 region has the DNA TGCAGTGCTACCACTAGCGGGAGGGCCGGTGAGCAGTTCTTC.

The chain has TRBV3-1 and TRBJ2-2, with D uncertain. The V gene's germline CDR1 is LGHDT and CDR2 YNNKEL (reference sequence). This CDR3 comprises 14 residues. Trimming shortened V by 5 bases and J by 7 bases, and 14 bases separated the two germline ends. CDR3 bases: TGTGCCAGCAGCTCTTTAGGGCGTATCGGGGAGCTGTTTTTT. This codes for CASSSLGRIGELFF.

This clonotype was counted ten times or more. The chain joins TRBV11-2 to TRBJ1-2; a possible D gene is TRBD1 (6 bases). V lost 2 bases and J lost 6, with 13 bases in between. The CDR3 runs to 14 residues. Germline V gene data show CDR1 as SGHAT and CDR2 as FQNNGV. The CDR3 bases are TGTGCCAGCAGCTTAATCCAGGGGCGAGATGGCTACACCTTC. Translated: CASSLIQGRDGYTF. The entire variable domain, with the rest obtained from reference TRBV11-2 and TRBJ1-2, is as follows: EAGVAQSPRYKIIEKRQSVAFWCNPISGHATLYWYQQILGQGPKLLIQFQNNGVVDDSQLPKDRFSAERLKGVDSTLKIQPAKLEDSAVYLCASSLIQGRDGYTFGSGTRLTVV.

This clonotype has at least ten counts. The V call is TRBV6-5, the J call TRBJ1-4; 7 bases map to TRBD1. J lost 6 bases, V lost 10 bases, and 17 bases had no gene match. This CDR3 has 16 residues. Germline CDR1 MNHEY, CDR2 SVGAGI. CDR3 residues: CATRGFRDRRDEKLFF. In DNA form, the CDR3 reads TGTGCCACGCGCGGTTTCCGGGACAGACGGGATGAAAAACTGTTTTTT.

The sample holds many counts of this clonotype. The chain is built from TRBV5-1 and TRBJ2-2, with TRBD1 as a possible D gene (6 bases). With 6 bases removed from V and 2 bases from J, the gap between germline ends came to 14 bases. The CDR3 is made up of 15 amino acids. Germline CDR1 SGHRS, CDR2 YFSETQ. CDR3 in amino acids: CASIAGQTNTGELFF. Written as DNA, the CDR3 is TGCGCCAGCATCGCTGGACAGACCAACACCGGGGAGCTGTTTTTT.

In this sample, this clonotype turned up many times. This chain joins TRBV2 and TRBJ2-3; D is ambiguous. The CDR3 runs 14 residues. Germline V gives CDR1 SNHLY, CDR2 FYNNEI. V was pared by 10 bases and J by 1 base, with 15 bases between. In DNA form, the CDR3 reads TGTGCCACCCATACTCCGGAAGGCACAGATACGCAGTATTTT. Its translation is CATHTPEGTDTQYF.

This clonotype has a count of ten or more. V and J are TRBV29-1 and TRBJ2-1, with TRBD2 as a possible D gene (5 bases). The CDR3 runs 14 residues. Germline loops: CDR1 SQVTM, CDR2 ANQGSEA. V lost 5 bases and J lost 3, with 14 bases in between. The CDR3: CSVPPPGYYNEQFF. The CDR3 DNA is TGCAGCGTTCCCCCCCCGGGATACTACAATGAGCAGTTCTTC.

This clonotype showed up many times. The chain has TRBV5-1 and TRBJ2-2; D gene ambiguous. CDR1 and CDR2 from the germline V gene are SGHRS and YFSETQ. The CDR3 consists of 14 residues. The ends were cut back, 2 bases at V and 2 bases at J, with 7 bases in the middle. CDR3 sequence: CASSFLGNTGELFF. Written as DNA, the CDR3 is TGCGCCAGCAGCTTCCTTGGAAACACCGGGGAGCTGTTTTTT. The full variable domain, its missing parts supplied by reference TRBV5-1 and TRBJ2-2, is KAGVTQTPRYLIKTRGQQVTLSCSPISGHRSVSWYQQTPGQGLQFLFEYFSETQRNKGNFPGRFSGRQFSNSRSEMNVSTLELGDSALYLCASSFLGNTGELFFGEGSRLTVL.

In regard to this clonotype: A much larger clone sits a single nucleotide away, making a read error possible. V gene TRBV7-2 combines with J gene TRBJ2-7; TRBD2 aligns across 7 bases. There are 14 residues in the CDR3. The germline V gene has CDR1 SGHTA and CDR2 FQGNSA. After removal of 4 bases from V and 6 bases from J, the junction contained 9 bases not matched to a gene. DNA for the CDR3: TGTGCCAGCAGCTGGACTAGAAAAAGGGGCGAGCAGTACTTC. It codes for CASSWTRKRGEQYF.

Ten or more counts support this clonotype. The V gene is TRBV7-2, the J gene TRBJ1-4, with unresolved D. The CDR3 runs to 13 residues. The germline CDR1 and CDR2 sequences are SGHTA and FQGNSA. The ends were cut back, 5 bases at V and 6 bases at J, with 10 bases in the middle. The CDR3 protein is CASSRGSDEKLFF. The DNA for the CDR3 is TGTGCCAGCAGCCGAGGGAGCGATGAAAAACTGTTTTTT.

The table lists this clonotype with many counts. The chain recombines TRBV12-3 or TRBV12-4 with TRBJ2-1; no clear D. This CDR3 is 15 amino acids long. Trimming stripped 3 bases from V and 0 bases from J, with 9 bases between. CDR3: CASSFNGGSYNEQFF. The CDR3 nucleotides read TGTGCCAGCAGTTTTAATGGCGGCTCCTACAATGAGCAGTTCTTC.

This clonotype was recorded at least ten times. The genes are TRBV9 and TRBJ2-2; 11 bases fit TRBD2. Germline CDR1 SGDLS, CDR2 YYNGEE. This CDR3 contains 18 residues. J was trimmed by 0 bases and V by 0 bases; bases with no gene match: 4. The CDR3 nucleotides are TGTGCCAGCAGCGTAGCGCTAGCGGGGGGCCCGAACACCGGGGAGCTGTTTTTT. The encoded protein is CASSVALAGGPNTGELFF.

The table lists this clonotype with many counts. This rearrangement joins TRBV5-6 to TRBJ2-2; D remains unclear. The CDR3 is made up of 14 amino acids. Trimming left V 4 bases short and J 4 bases short, with 11 bases between. Germline loops: CDR1 SGHDT, CDR2 YYEEEE. CDR3 in DNA: TGTGCCAGCAGCGTTAGGTCCGGCACCGGGGAGCTGTTTTTT. It encodes CASSVRSGTGELFF.

The table lists this clonotype with many counts. The V and J genes are TRBV9 and TRBJ2-3; TRBD2 matches 8 bases. The CDR3 is 15 amino acids. Germline V gene data show CDR1 as SGDLS and CDR2 as YYNGEE. With 0 bases clipped from V and 4 bases from J, the junction kept 4 bases outside the gene matches. CDR3 sequence: CASSVAQRGSDTQYF. As DNA, the CDR3 is TGTGCCAGCAGCGTAGCCCAGCGGGGGTCAGATACGCAGTATTTT.

In this sample, this clonotype is medium-sized (0.01 to 0.1%). J is TRBJ1-3 and V is TRBV4-2, with D tentatively TRBD1 (5 bases). There are 16 residues in the CDR3. Germline V gene sequence: CDR1 LGHNA, CDR2 YNFKEQ. V lost 3 bases, J lost 1 base, and 13 bases lay in between. The CDR3: CASSQDTSLSGNTIYF. The CDR3 DNA sequence: TGTGCCAGCAGCCAGGACACAAGTTTATCTGGAAACACCATATATTTT.

This clonotype was counted at least ten times. The V gene is TRBV7-2, the J gene TRBJ2-7, with D possibly TRBD1 on 8 matching bases. CDR3 size: 16 residues. V was trimmed by 5 bases and J by 2 bases, leaving 19 bases between them. The germline V gene encodes CDR1 SGHTA and CDR2 FQGNSA. CDR3: CASSTQGAAGAYEQYF. CDR3 in DNA: TGTGCCAGCAGCACCCAGGGGGCGGCGGGAGCCTACGAGCAGTACTTC.

This clonotype was counted many times. This rearrangement joins TRBV9 to TRBJ2-7, with D tentatively TRBD1 (6 bases). CDR1 is SGDLS, CDR2 YYNGEE, per germline. This CDR3 spans 14 amino acids. V was cut by 3 bases and J by 7 bases, with 17 bases left in between. The CDR3 nucleotides are TGTGCCAGCAGCGGGACCGGACAGTTTGGAGAGCAGTACTTC. Encoded protein: CASSGTGQFGEQYF.

This clonotype showed up many times. The rearrangement links TRBV7-9 to TRBJ2-1; the D call may be TRBD1 or TRBD2 (5 bases each). The CDR3 loop spans 14 amino acids. V shed 4 bases and J shed 9 bases, with 16 bases lying between them. CDR1 SEHNR and CDR2 FQNEAQ come from the germline V gene (reference sequence). DNA for the CDR3: TGTGCCAGCAGCTCCTACAGTGGGGGTGCTGAGCAGTTCTTC. It specifies CASSSYSGGAEQFF.

The table lists this clonotype with many counts. This chain joins TRBV12-3 or TRBV12-4 and TRBJ1-5; TRBD1 might be the D (6 bases). Trimming cost V 3 bases and J 5 bases, with 11 bases left between them. CDR3 length: 14 residues. CDR3: CASSLSGGHQPQHF. CDR3 nucleotides: TGTGCCAGCAGTTTGAGCGGGGGCCATCAGCCCCAGCATTTT.